The clone carrying this T cell receptor (beta chain) was seen more than once but under ten times. This sample was included in a study of control samples from healthy donors and cancer patients. The CDR3 runs to 14 residues. Germline V gene lookup returns CDR1 LNHDA and CDR2 SQIVND (reference sequence). The germline V and J ends were trimmed by 3 bases and 2 bases, with 11 bases remaining between them. TCRdb's table, derived via immunoSEQ multiplex PCR, lists solely in-frame clones and lacks some. The sample consists of approximately 150,000 clones, roughly 94% of them appearing once. The chain carries TRBV19 and TRBJ2-7; D gene uncertain. This clonotype was sampled from a man aged 35 to 55 in good health. Sequencing was carried out using blood. CDR3: CASSIFGSTYEQYF. CDR3 coding DNA: TGTGCCAGTAGTATCTTCGGTTCAACCTACGAGCAGTACTTC.